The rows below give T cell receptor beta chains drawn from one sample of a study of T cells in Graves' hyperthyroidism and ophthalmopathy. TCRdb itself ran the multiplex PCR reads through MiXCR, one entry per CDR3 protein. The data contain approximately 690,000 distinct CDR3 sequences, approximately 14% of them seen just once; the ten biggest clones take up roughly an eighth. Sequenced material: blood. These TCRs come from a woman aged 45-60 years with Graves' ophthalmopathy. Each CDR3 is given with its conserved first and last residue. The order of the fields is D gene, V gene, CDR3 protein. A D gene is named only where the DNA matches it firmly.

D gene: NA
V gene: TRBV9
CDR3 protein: CASSPEYPLHEQYF

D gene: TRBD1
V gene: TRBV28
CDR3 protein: CASTGVSYEQYF

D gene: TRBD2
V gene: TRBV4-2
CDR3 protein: CASSQEGLAGVIYEQYF

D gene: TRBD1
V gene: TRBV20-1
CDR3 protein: CSARRQGYEQYF

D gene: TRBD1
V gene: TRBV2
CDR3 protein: CASLGDRGESSNQPQHF

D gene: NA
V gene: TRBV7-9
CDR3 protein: CASSPRAPDTQYF

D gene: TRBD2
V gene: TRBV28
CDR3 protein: CASSSGGRAPYNEQFF

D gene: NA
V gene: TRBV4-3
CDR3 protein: CASSQEQKDTQYF

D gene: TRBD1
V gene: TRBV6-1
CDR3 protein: CASRSGQGLGTNEKLFF

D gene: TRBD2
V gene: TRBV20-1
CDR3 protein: CSASSGRKRETQYF

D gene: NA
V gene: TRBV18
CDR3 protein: CASSPGNRYEQYF

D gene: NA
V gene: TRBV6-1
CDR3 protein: CASTRVPGISSYNEQFF

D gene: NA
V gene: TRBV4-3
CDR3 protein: CASSQVPVRIGQETQYF

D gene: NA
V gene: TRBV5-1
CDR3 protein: CASSNTGLSSGNTIYF

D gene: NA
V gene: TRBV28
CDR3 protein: CASSLYRVSYEQYF